The 29 T cell receptor beta chains in this list originate from one sample, sequenced in a study of post-analysis software for immune sequencing data. Findings and caveats of the study: Comparison of patients with controls showed five or six TRBV segments more frequent in patients, TRBV5-6, TRBV5-1 and TRBV20-1 among them.

These receptors have no known antigen. Unique molecular identifiers featured in each of the TCR beta cDNA libraries. MiXCR, applied by TCRdb to the PCR reads, yields one record per CDR3 protein. The sample shows 430,000 or so distinct CDR3 sequences, 30% to 40% of them seen only once. Sequenced sample: blood. The receptor set was obtained from a girl aged 2 to 9 with multiple sclerosis.

This clonotype turned up a few times. V and J are TRBV28 and TRBJ2-1; D remains unclear. CDR3 length: 20 amino acids. In germline, CDR1 is MDHEN, CDR2 SYDVKM. V was shortened by 5 bases and J by 0 bases, with 26 bases between the two germline ends. The CDR3 spells CASSPSPPWTPVTSYNEQFF. Written as DNA, the CDR3 is TGTGCCAGCAGTCCTTCCCCCCCTTGGACGCCGGTAACCTCCTACAATGAGCAGTTCTTC. Based on the CDR3 plus reference TRBV28 and TRBJ2-1, the full variable domain is DVKVTQSSRYLVKRTGEKVFLECVQDMDHENMFWYRQDPGLGLRLIYFSYDVKMKEKGDIPEGYSVSREKKERFSLILESASTNQTSMYLCASSPSPPWTPVTSYNEQFFGPGTRLTVL.

The chain recombines TRBV9 with TRBJ2-7, with D possibly being TRBD1 (5 bases). The CDR3 runs 15 residues. Germline CDR1 reads SGDLS; CDR2 reads YYNGEE. V lost 0 bases, J lost 2 bases, and 12 bases lay in between. CDR3 residues: CASSVDHRRPYEQYF. The CDR3 DNA reads TGTGCCAGCAGCGTAGATCACAGGCGGCCCTACGAGCAGTACTTC.

This sequence joins TRBV5-5 and TRBJ2-4; the match to TRBD2 covers 14 bases. V shed 0 bases, J shed 1 base, and the junction held 0 bases outside the gene matches. CDR3 length: 17 residues. Looked up from germline, CDR1 is SGHKS and CDR2 is YYEKEE (reference sequence). The CDR3 spells CASSLGTSGGAKNIQYF. Written as DNA, the CDR3 is TGTGCCAGCAGCTTGGGGACTAGCGGGGGGGCCAAAAACATTCAGTACTTC.

This clonotype was observed a few times. The chain employs TRBV5-5 and TRBJ2-6, with 7 bases matching TRBD1. The CDR3 runs 18 residues. Germline V gene sequence: CDR1 SGHKS, CDR2 YYEKEE (reference sequence). The junction had 10 bases not matched to a gene; V was cut back by 4 bases and J by 0 bases. CDR3 nucleotides: TGTGCCAGCAGCGGTTTACAGGGGTCCTCCTCTGGGGCCAACGTCCTGACTTTC. Protein: CASSGLQGSSSGANVLTF.

The chain combines TRBV10-3 with TRBJ2-3; D is perhaps TRBD2 (7 bases). The CDR3 has 18 residues. V was shortened by 3 bases and J by 7 bases, with 26 bases between the two germline ends. Germline CDR1 ENHRY, CDR2 SYGVKD. CDR3 sequence reads: CAISDSVASWGRGNTQYF. The CDR3 coding sequence is TGTGCCATCAGTGACTCGGTGGCTAGCTGGGGGAGGGGGAATACGCAGTATTTT.

This sequence joins TRBV19 and TRBJ1-2, with D maybe TRBD1 (6 bases). The CDR3 runs 15 residues. The V end was cut by 0 bases, the J end by 3 bases, with 11 bases between. Germline values: CDR1 LNHDA, CDR2 SQIVND (reference sequence). The chain's CDR3 is CASSIDATGHYGYTF. CDR3 sequence (DNA): TGTGCCAGTAGTATAGACGCCACAGGGCACTATGGCTACACCTTC.

This clonotype was counted between two and nine times. The chain links TRBV29-1 to TRBJ2-3, with D unclear. Germline loops: CDR1 SQVTM, CDR2 ANQGSEA. The CDR3 has 13 residues. V lost 7 bases to trimming and J lost 1 base, with 12 bases between them. The CDR3 nucleotides read TGCAGCGCCAAAGAGGCCCGCACAGATACGCAGTATTTT. Translation gives CSAKEARTDTQYF.

This clonotype appeared a few times. The chain recombines TRBV11-2 with TRBJ2-1; 7 bases match TRBD2. CDR1 SGHAT and CDR2 FQNNGV come from the germline V gene. This CDR3 contains 13 residues. J was trimmed by 15 bases and V by 4 bases; bases with no gene match: 12. The chain's CDR3 is CASSSPGRLAAFF. Written as DNA, the CDR3 is TGTGCCAGCAGCTCCCCCGGCCGACTAGCTGCGTTCTTC.

This clonotype occurred a few times. The rearrangement uses TRBV12-3 or TRBV12-4 and TRBJ1-4; no reliable D call. This CDR3 has 13 amino acids. V was shortened by 1 base and J by 8 bases, with 8 bases between the two germline ends. The CDR3 sequence is CASSLGPVEKLFF. In nucleotides, the CDR3 is TGTGCCAGCAGTTTAGGGCCGGTCGAAAAACTGTTTTTT.

The chain is built from TRBV7-9 and TRBJ2-1; 10 bases agree with TRBD1. This CDR3 contains 16 residues. V was pared by 1 base and J by 8 bases, with 8 bases of the junction left unmatched. Germline-derived CDR1 and CDR2 are SEHNR and FQNEAQ (reference sequence). The CDR3: CASSLDGTGVWYEQFF. The CDR3 coding sequence is TGTGCCAGCAGCTTAGACGGGACAGGGGTTTGGTATGAGCAGTTCTTC.

For this clonotype: A read error may produce the germline difference seen at one junction end. The V call is TRBV20-1, the J call TRBJ1-2, with 8 bases matching TRBD1. The CDR3 runs 18 residues. Germline-derived CDR1 and CDR2 are DFQATT and SNEGSKA (reference sequence). CDR3 sequence: CSAYKDRVYTLANYGCTF. CDR3 DNA: TGCAGTGCTTACAAGGACAGGGTCTACACGTTAGCTAACTATGGCTGCACCTTC.

The rearrangement joins TRBV9 to TRBJ2-1; weak D call: TRBD2 (5 bases). Germline CDR1 is SGDLS and CDR2 is YYNGEE. V was trimmed by 3 bases and J by 3 bases, leaving 7 bases between them. This CDR3 has 13 residues. CDR3 in DNA: TGTGCCAGCAGCGGCCGGGACTACAATGAGCAGTTCTTC. Translated, it gives CASSGRDYNEQFF. The complete variable domain, with remaining parts taken from reference TRBV9 and TRBJ2-1, reads DSGVTQTPKHLITATGQRVTLRCSPRSGDLSVYWYQQSLDQGLQFLIQYYNGEERAKGNILERFSAQQFPDLHSELNLSSLELGDSALYFCASSGRDYNEQFFGPGTRLTVL.

In its sample, this clonotype was seen a few times. The V and J genes are TRBV20-1 and TRBJ1-5; the D gene is possibly TRBD1 (5 bases). CDR1 is DFQATT, CDR2 SNEGSKA, per germline (reference sequence). The CDR3 runs to 12 residues. Trimming pared 2 bases from V and 6 bases from J, leaving 8 bases between. In DNA, the CDR3 is TGCAGTGCTAGACGGGGGTTTCAGCCCCAGCATTTT. Its translation: CSARRGFQPQHF.

The chain links TRBV4-1 to TRBJ2-3, with TRBD2 matching over 9 bases. From germline, CDR1 is MGHRA and CDR2 YSYEKL. The CDR3 loop spans 19 amino acids. J was trimmed by 0 bases and V by 2 bases; bases with no gene match: 12. CDR3 region: CASSQTTSGEPSSTDTQYF. The CDR3 nucleotides are TGCGCCAGCAGCCAAACGACTAGCGGAGAACCCTCTAGCACAGATACGCAGTATTTT.

The chain joins TRBV12-3 or TRBV12-4 to TRBJ2-1; 9 bases are shared with TRBD2. Unmatched junction bases numbered 15, after V lost 7 bases and J lost 8 bases. This CDR3 is built from 16 residues. The DNA for the CDR3 is TGTGCCAGCACCGTGGGCTACGCGGGAGGGTATCATGAGCAGTTCTTC. This gives the protein CASTVGYAGGYHEQFF.

CDR3 DNA: TGTGCCATCAGTCCGGGACAGGGAAGGACGAATGAAAAACTGTTTTTT. Protein sequence: CAISPGQGRTNEKLFF. The chain recombines TRBV10-3 with TRBJ1-4, with 9 bases fitting TRBD1. The CDR3 is 16 residues long. The germline V gene encodes CDR1 ENHRY and CDR2 SYGVKD. The J segment lost 5 bases and the V segment lost 5 bases, leaving 9 bases of the junction unmatched.

This clonotype appeared a few times. The chain joins TRBV12-3 or TRBV12-4 to TRBJ2-5; 13 bases match TRBD2. There are 19 residues in the CDR3. J lost 4 bases, V lost 3 bases, and 14 bases had no gene match. In DNA, the CDR3 is TGTGCCAGCAGTTTCTACGGACTAGCGGGAGTTGCTTCGGGAGAGACCCAGTACTTC. Translating gives CASSFYGLAGVASGETQYF.

This chain uses TRBV7-2 with TRBJ1-4; D uncertain. CDR1 is SGHTA, CDR2 FQGNSA, per germline. The CDR3 extends over 15 amino acids. V dropped 0 bases and J dropped 4 bases, with 9 bases sitting between them. Here the CDR3 reads CASSLARQLNEKLFF. The CDR3 DNA reads TGTGCCAGCAGCTTAGCTCGTCAGCTTAATGAAAAACTGTTTTTT.

This clonotype has just a few counts. The chain is built from TRBV2 and TRBJ1-1, with D unclear. This CDR3 comprises 11 residues. Trimming left V 6 bases short and J 11 bases short, with 13 bases between. CDR1 is SNHLY and CDR2 is FYNNEI in the germline V gene. The CDR3 is CASSIVSGAFF. The CDR3 coding sequence is TGTGCCAGCAGCATCGTGAGTGGGGCTTTCTTT.

The chain joins TRBV29-1 to TRBJ2-4; 7 bases map to TRBD1. The junction had 7 bases not matched to a gene; V was cut back by 8 bases and J by 0 bases. This CDR3 has 14 amino acids. Germline lookup yields CDR1 SQVTM and CDR2 ANQGSEA. The CDR3 coding sequence is TGCAGCCCCGGACAGGTGGCAGCCAAAAACATTCAGTACTTC. Protein sequence: CSPGQVAAKNIQYF.

V is TRBV5-1 and J is TRBJ2-6; the D gene is possibly TRBD1 (6 bases). The germline V gene has CDR1 SGHRS and CDR2 YFSETQ. V was trimmed by 4 bases and J by 8 bases, leaving 22 bases between them. The CDR3 runs 17 residues. CDR3 loop: CASSATGFLFGTNVLTF. The CDR3, as DNA: TGCGCCAGCAGCGCCACAGGGTTTCTTTTCGGGACCAACGTCCTGACTTTC.

This clonotype has more than one count but fewer than ten. V gene TRBV4-3 combines with J gene TRBJ2-7; the match to TRBD1 covers 10 bases. The V gene end was trimmed by 8 bases and the J gene end by 7 bases; junction bases not matched to a gene: 8. CDR1 and CDR2 (germline): LGHNA, YSLEER. The CDR3 is made up of 13 amino acids. The CDR3 sequence is CASGQTGGWEQYF. The CDR3 DNA reads as TGCGCCAGCGGACAGACAGGGGGCTGGGAGCAGTACTTC.

The V gene is TRBV6-5, the J gene TRBJ1-2; 8 bases line up with TRBD1. The CDR3 is made up of 14 amino acids. Unmatched junction bases numbered 5, after V lost 4 bases and J lost 4 bases. Germline lookup yields CDR1 MNHEY and CDR2 SVGAGI. As DNA, the CDR3 is TGTGCCAGCAGTTCGACGACAGGGGTCTATGGCTACACCTTC. Protein sequence: CASSSTTGVYGYTF.

The chain is built from TRBV9 and TRBJ2-5; 9 nucleotides match TRBD2. Germline loops: CDR1 SGDLS, CDR2 YYNGEE. CDR3 length: 16 residues. J gave up 6 bases and V 0 bases, and 9 bases lay outside the gene matches. As DNA, the CDR3 is TGTGCCAGCAGCGTAGGTCTTAGCGGGGGCCTCCAGACCCAGTACTTC. It translates to CASSVGLSGGLQTQYF. The full variable domain, completed using reference TRBV9 and TRBJ2-5, is DSGVTQTPKHLITATGQRVTLRCSPRSGDLSVYWYQQSLDQGLQFLIQYYNGEERAKGNILERFSAQQFPDLHSELNLSSLELGDSALYFCASSVGLSGGLQTQYFGPGTRLLVL.

This chain links TRBV29-1 with TRBJ2-7; weak D call: TRBD1 (6 bases). The V end lost 7 bases, the J end lost 3 bases, and 25 bases lay between the germline ends. The CDR3 loop spans 16 amino acids. Germline assignment: CDR1 SQVTM and CDR2 ANQGSEA. The CDR3 loop reads CSAKADPGHNNYEQYF. The DNA of the CDR3 is TGCAGCGCCAAAGCCGACCCGGGACATAACAACTACGAGCAGTACTTC.

The sample holds many counts of this clonotype. This chain uses TRBV27 with TRBJ1-5; D is undetermined. This CDR3 has 13 residues. In germline, CDR1 is MNHEY, CDR2 SMNVEV (reference sequence). V lost 4 bases and J lost 3, with 7 bases in between. CDR3 coding DNA: TGTGCCAGCAGTTGGAGTTACAATCAGCCCCAGCATTTT. Translated, it gives CASSWSYNQPQHF.

V gene TRBV9 combines with J gene TRBJ2-7, with 16 bases fitting TRBD2. Germline-derived CDR1 and CDR2 are SGDLS and YYNGEE. With V trimmed by 2 bases and J by 1 base, 6 bases remained unmatched. The length of the CDR3 is 18 residues. Here the CDR3 DNA reads TGTGCCAGCAGCGTTGGGACTAGCGGGGGGGCTGGATCCTACGAGCAGTACTTC. Its protein product is CASSVGTSGGAGSYEQYF.

Note on this clonotype: With a much larger clone just one base away, this may be a read error. The chain couples TRBV29-1 to TRBJ1-2; maybe TRBD1 (5 bases). Germline V CDR1 and CDR2: SQVTM, ANQGSEA. V lost 8 bases and J 7 bases, leaving 14 bases between the germline ends. CDR3 length: 11 amino acids. CDR3 nucleotides: TGCAGCTTCCAGGGTGACTGTGGCTACACCTTC. Its translation: CSFQGDCGYTF.

The rearrangement links TRBV28 to TRBJ2-1; D not resolved. CDR1 and CDR2 from the germline V gene are MDHEN and SYDVKM. The CDR3 length is 17 residues. Trimming removed 2 bases at V and 0 bases at J, with 14 bases between. DNA for the CDR3: TGTGCCAGCAGTTTAGCTCGGAGCGTTCACTCCTACAATGAGCAGTTCTTC. It specifies CASSLARSVHSYNEQFF.